The 9 T cell receptor beta chains below come from one sample, sequenced in a study of blood T cell repertoires in COVID-19. The protocol was immunoSEQ multiplex PCR, while the TCRdb copy is restricted to in-frame clones and leaves out a portion. Of 150,000 or so clones in the sample, about 83% are singletons; the top ten hold 9% to 13%. The source material was peripheral blood. These receptors originate from a woman aged 55-70 years with COVID-19, enrolled during active disease.

The rearrangement uses TRBV7-2 and TRBJ1-4; D remains unclear. V dropped 3 bases and J dropped 0 bases, with 8 bases sitting between them. The germline CDR1 and CDR2 sequences are SGHTA and FQGNSA. The CDR3 has 15 amino acids. CDR3 in amino acids: CASSFPGSTNEKLFF. The CDR3 region has the DNA TGTGCCAGCAGCTTTCCAGGCTCAACTAATGAAAAACTGTTTTTT.

The genes are TRBV19 and TRBJ1-5; TRBD1 aligns across 7 bases. Germline V lookup: CDR1 LNHDA, CDR2 SQIVND (reference sequence). The CDR3 runs 13 residues. The V segment lost 9 bases and the J segment 5 bases; nucleotides outside the gene matches: 7. CDR3: CASQDRAHQPQHF. CDR3 sequence (DNA): TGTGCCAGCCAAGACAGGGCCCATCAGCCCCAGCATTTT.

The V call is TRBV11-2, the J call TRBJ2-3, with 7 bases lining up with TRBD2. This CDR3 region has 15 residues. The V gene end was trimmed by 3 bases and the J gene end by 1 base; junction bases not matched to a gene: 4. The germline V gene encodes CDR1 SGHAT and CDR2 FQNNGV. The CDR3 DNA reads TGTGCCAGCAGCTTTGCCAGCGGGGGCACAGATACGCAGTATTTT. Translation gives CASSFASGGTDTQYF.

V usage is TRBV3-1 (or the pseudogene TRBV3-2) and J usage is TRBJ2-1, with 11 positions matching TRBD2. Looked up from germline, CDR1 is LGHDT and CDR2 is YNNKEL (reference sequence). The CDR3 extends over 16 amino acids. V was clipped by 1 base and J by 5 bases; unmatched bases: 4. The CDR3 DNA is TGTGCCAGCAGCCAAGTAACGACTAGCGGGAACAATGAGCAGTTCTTC. Translated: CASSQVTTSGNNEQFF.

J is TRBJ2-3 and V is TRBV2; D remains ambiguous. Trimming shortened V by 11 bases and J by 6 bases, and 18 bases separated the two germline ends. Germline-derived CDR1 and CDR2 are SNHLY and FYNNEI. This CDR3 contains 13 residues. The CDR3, as DNA: TGTGCCTCTTTGAACGCTCTTGAGGATACGCAGTATTTT. Protein: CASLNALEDTQYF.

The rearrangement uses TRBV27 and TRBJ1-1; possibly TRBD1 for D (5 bases). V was clipped by 6 bases and J by 4 bases, with 18 bases between them. The CDR3 covers 15 residues. Germline loops: CDR1 MNHEY, CDR2 SMNVEV (reference sequence). The chain's CDR3 is CASSPQGGMGTEAFF. The CDR3, as DNA: TGTGCCAGCAGCCCCCAGGGTGGGATGGGCACTGAAGCTTTCTTT.

A note on this clone: Its ends do not fully match the called genes, so a read error is possible. The chain combines TRBV24-1 with TRBJ1-2; 7 bases are shared with TRBD1. The CDR3 has 14 amino acids. Germline V CDR1 and CDR2: KGHDR, SFDVKD. CDR3 nucleotides: TGTGCCATCAGTCCGGAGGGACAGCCATATGGCTACACCTTC. As protein: CAISPEGQPYGYTF.

The chain recombines TRBV5-6 with TRBJ2-7; 11 nucleotides align to TRBD1. The germline V gene has CDR1 SGHDT and CDR2 YYEEEE. The junction had 5 bases not matched to a gene; V was cut back by 3 bases and J by 6 bases. The CDR3 has 14 residues. CDR3 DNA: TGTGCCAGCAGCTACACCGGGACAGGGGGCGAGCAGTACTTC. Protein product: CASSYTGTGGEQYF.

The chain is built from TRBV19 and TRBJ2-5, with 12 bases identical to TRBD1. Germline CDR1 reads LNHDA; CDR2 reads SQIVND (reference sequence). V lost 6 bases and J lost 5; bases outside the gene matches: 7. The CDR3 is 15 amino acids. The CDR3, as DNA: TGTGCCAGTAGGACCGGGACAGGGGGCTTCGAGACCCAGTACTTC. Translating gives CASRTGTGGFETQYF. The complete variable domain, with remaining parts taken from reference TRBV19 and TRBJ2-5, reads DGGITQSPKYLFRKEGQNVTLSCEQNLNHDAMYWYRQDPGQGLRLIYYSQIVNDFQKGDIAEGYSVSREKKESFPLTVTSAQKNPTAFYLCASRTGTGGFETQYFGPGTRLLVL.